The clone carrying this T cell receptor (beta chain) was counted ten times or more. Its target is not known. These data are taken from a study of CD8 T cells in ankylosing spondylitis. With 2 bases clipped from V and 1 base from J, the junction kept 2 bases outside the gene matches. This CDR3 has 15 amino acids. Quantitative 5'-RACE with molecular barcodes generated TCR beta libraries. Each CDR3 protein is one row after TCRdb ran MiXCR on the 5' RACE reads. The table lists more than 300,000 distinct CDR3 sequences, 7% to 9% of them singletons. The study's findings and limits: Within ankylosing spondylitis blood, a TCR beta motif made up of eight or nine highly homologous variants appeared to be characteristic. Existing reports had already noted some motif variants in reactive arthritis synovial fluid and blood. Clones tied to disease were said to be significantly enriched in matched ankylosing spondylitis synovial fluid.

The sequence came from a male donor with ankylosing spondylitis. The rearrangement uses TRBV12-3 or TRBV12-4 and TRBJ2-7; 10 bases map to TRBD2. Material for sequencing was blood, either unsorted or a sorted T cell fraction (not recorded which). The CDR3 region is CASSLLAGVSYEQYF. The CDR3 DNA reads as TGTGCCAGCAGTTTACTAGCGGGAGTGTCCTACGAGCAGTACTTC.